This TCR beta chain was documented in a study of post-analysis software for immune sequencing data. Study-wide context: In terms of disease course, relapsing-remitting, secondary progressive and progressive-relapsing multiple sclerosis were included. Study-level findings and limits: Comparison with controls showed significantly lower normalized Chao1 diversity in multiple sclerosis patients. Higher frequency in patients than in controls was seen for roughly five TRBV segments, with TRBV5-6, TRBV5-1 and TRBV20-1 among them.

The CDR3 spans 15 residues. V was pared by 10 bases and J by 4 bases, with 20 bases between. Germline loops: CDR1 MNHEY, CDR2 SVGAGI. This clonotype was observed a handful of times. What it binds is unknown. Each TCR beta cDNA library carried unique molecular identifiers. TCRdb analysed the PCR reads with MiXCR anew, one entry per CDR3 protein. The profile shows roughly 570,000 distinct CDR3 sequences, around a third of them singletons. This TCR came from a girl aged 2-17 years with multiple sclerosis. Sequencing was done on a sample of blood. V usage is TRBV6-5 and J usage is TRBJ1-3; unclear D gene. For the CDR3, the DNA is TGTGCCACCATCAGAGGAAGCCACTCAGGAAACACCATATATTTT. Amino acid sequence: CATIRGSHSGNTIYF.